A single sample is the source of the 15 T cell receptor beta chains below, sequenced in a study of blood T cell repertoires in COVID-19. Measured with immunoSEQ multiplex PCR; TCRdb has only the in-frame clones, and not every one. This sample has about 220,000 clones, with about nine tenths found just once. Sequenced input: PBMCs or T cells enriched from blood (not recorded which). Receptors originate from a woman in her 40s with acute COVID-19.

The chain is built from TRBV9 and TRBJ1-2; the match to TRBD1 covers 9 bases. The CDR3 consists of 14 residues. J was trimmed by 8 bases and V by 4 bases; bases with no gene match: 9. Looked up from germline, CDR1 is SGDLS and CDR2 is YYNGEE. In DNA form, the CDR3 reads TGTGCCAGCAGCCCCGGGGACAGGGCGTCCGGCTACACCTTC. Translation gives CASSPGDRASGYTF.

The chain carries TRBV5-6 and TRBJ2-1; TRBD1 matches 8 bases. With 1 base clipped from V and 7 bases from J, the junction kept 4 bases outside the gene matches. The CDR3 contains 14 residues. Germline CDR1 is SGHDT and CDR2 is YYEEEE. The CDR3 region has the DNA TGTGCCAGCAGCTTGTGGGACAGGAGAAATGAGCAGTTCTTC. Amino acids: CASSLWDRRNEQFF.

The rearrangement joins TRBV7-2 to TRBJ1-6; 8 positions match TRBD1. This CDR3 spans 16 amino acids. CDR1 is SGHTA, CDR2 FQGNSA, per germline. The V gene end was trimmed by 4 bases and the J gene end by 6 bases; junction bases not matched to a gene: 8. CDR3 DNA: TGTGCCAGCAGCTCGAACGGACAGGGCCTTAATTCACCCCTCCACTTT. This translates into CASSSNGQGLNSPLHF.

The chain couples TRBV7-9 to TRBJ1-2, with D tentatively TRBD1 (6 bases). Germline V CDR1 and CDR2: SEHNR, FQNEAQ (reference sequence). This CDR3 spans 15 amino acids. The V and J ends lost 5 bases and 2 bases respectively, with 15 bases between them. The CDR3 DNA follows: TGTGCCAGCAGCCTTGCGGACAGACCCAACTATGGCTACACCTTC. It codes for CASSLADRPNYGYTF.

This clone came up a few times. Written as DNA, the CDR3 is TGTGCCAGCTTGGGGACTACTAGCGGAAGATACAATGAGCAGTTCTTC. Translation gives CASLGTTSGRYNEQFF. This rearrangement joins TRBV28 to TRBJ2-1, with 8 bases aligning to TRBD2. Germline V gene sequence: CDR1 MDHEN, CDR2 SYDVKM. The CDR3 length is 16 residues. Trimming removed 8 bases from V and 4 bases from J; junction bases left unmatched: 13.

V and J are TRBV2 and TRBJ1-2, with D tentatively TRBD1 (5 bases). Trimming left V 6 bases short and J 5 bases short, with 19 bases between. This CDR3 contains 15 residues. Germline CDR1 and CDR2: SNHLY and FYNNEI. This CDR3 reads CASSPGGRHFYGYTF. CDR3 sequence (DNA): TGTGCCAGCAGCCCTGGGGGGAGGCACTTTTATGGCTACACCTTC. The whole variable domain, remainder taken from reference TRBV2 and TRBJ1-2, is EPEVTQTPSHQVTQMGQEVILRCVPISNHLYFYWYRQILGQKVEFLVSFYNNEISEKSEIFDDQFSVERPDGSNFTLKIRSTKLEDSAMYFCASSPGGRHFYGYTFGSGTRLTVV.

The chain has TRBV4-1 and TRBJ1-4; D gene ambiguous. V shed 4 bases and J shed 8 bases, with 11 bases lying between them. Germline V gene sequence: CDR1 MGHRA, CDR2 YSYEKL. CDR3 length equals 13 residues. CDR3 DNA sequence: TGCGCCAGCAGCCGCAACGCGTGGGAAAAACTGTTTTTT. This translates into CASSRNAWEKLFF.

This clone appeared a single time. This chain uses TRBV6-2 or TRBV6-3 with TRBJ1-2; no clear D. The CDR3 contains 16 residues. The V and J ends lost 2 bases and 4 bases respectively, with 17 bases between them. Germline V lookup: CDR1 MNHEY, CDR2 SVGEGT. DNA for the CDR3: TGTGCCAGCAGTTACACTACCTGGACTGTAGGCTATGGCTACACCTTC. Translating gives CASSYTTWTVGYGYTF.

V gene TRBV6-2 or TRBV6-3 combines with J gene TRBJ2-7; D is perhaps TRBD1 (5 bases). The V gene's germline CDR1 is MNHEY and CDR2 SVGEGT. The length of the CDR3 is 15 residues. V was clipped by 2 bases and J by 0 bases, with 11 bases between them. CDR3 amino acids: CASSYETVLSYEQYF. In nucleotides, the CDR3 is TGTGCCAGCAGTTACGAGACAGTACTCTCCTACGAGCAGTACTTC.

The chain carries TRBV9 and TRBJ2-7; weak D call: TRBD2 (5 bases). V lost 0 bases and J 2 bases, leaving 9 bases between the germline ends. Germline loops: CDR1 SGDLS, CDR2 YYNGEE. CDR3 size: 14 residues. The CDR3 DNA sequence: TGTGCCAGCAGCGTAGGGGGAGCGACCTACGAGCAGTACTTC. Translation: CASSVGGATYEQYF.

As DNA, the CDR3 is TGTGCCAGCAGTTCCAGACAGGGGGTTAGTACTGAAGCTTTCTTT. Translation gives CASSSRQGVSTEAFF. V is TRBV6-2 or TRBV6-3 and J is TRBJ1-1; 9 bases map to TRBD1. Germline CDR1 is MNHEY and CDR2 is SVGEGT. V gave up 4 bases and J gave up 5 bases; unmatched junction bases: 8. This CDR3 is 15 amino acids long.

The chain has TRBV6-5 and TRBJ1-1; 11 positions agree with TRBD1. Germline V lookup: CDR1 MNHEY, CDR2 SVGAGI. With 5 bases clipped from V and 7 bases from J, the junction kept 9 bases outside the gene matches. The CDR3 loop spans 15 amino acids. CDR3 loop: CASSPTGTGGNEAFF. Written as DNA, the CDR3 is TGTGCCAGCAGTCCCACCGGGACAGGGGGGAATGAAGCTTTCTTT.

CDR3 in DNA: TGTGCCATCAACGGGGCGACAGGGTACTACACCTTC. Translation gives CAINGATGYYTF. The rearrangement links TRBV10-3 to TRBJ1-2; 7 nucleotides match TRBD1. The length of the CDR3 is 12 residues. V shed 7 bases, J shed 10 bases, and the junction held 9 bases outside the gene matches. Germline CDR1 and CDR2: ENHRY and SYGVKD.

The chain has TRBV5-6 and TRBJ2-1; D possibly corresponds to TRBD1 (6 bases). The CDR3 length is 15 residues. Germline-derived CDR1 and CDR2 are SGHDT and YYEEEE. V lost 2 bases and J lost 3, with 12 bases in between. CDR3 nucleotides: TGTGCCAGCAGCTTTAACAGGGTCTACTACAATGAGCAGTTCTTC. Amino acid sequence: CASSFNRVYYNEQFF.

This chain uses TRBV29-1 with TRBJ2-1; D is unclear. The germline V and J ends were trimmed by 7 bases and 4 bases, with 8 bases remaining between them. In germline, CDR1 is SQVTM, CDR2 ANQGSEA. The CDR3 runs to 11 residues. In nucleotides, the CDR3 is TGCAGCGCGGGCCTGTACAATGAGCAGTTCTTC. Translating it yields CSAGLYNEQFF.